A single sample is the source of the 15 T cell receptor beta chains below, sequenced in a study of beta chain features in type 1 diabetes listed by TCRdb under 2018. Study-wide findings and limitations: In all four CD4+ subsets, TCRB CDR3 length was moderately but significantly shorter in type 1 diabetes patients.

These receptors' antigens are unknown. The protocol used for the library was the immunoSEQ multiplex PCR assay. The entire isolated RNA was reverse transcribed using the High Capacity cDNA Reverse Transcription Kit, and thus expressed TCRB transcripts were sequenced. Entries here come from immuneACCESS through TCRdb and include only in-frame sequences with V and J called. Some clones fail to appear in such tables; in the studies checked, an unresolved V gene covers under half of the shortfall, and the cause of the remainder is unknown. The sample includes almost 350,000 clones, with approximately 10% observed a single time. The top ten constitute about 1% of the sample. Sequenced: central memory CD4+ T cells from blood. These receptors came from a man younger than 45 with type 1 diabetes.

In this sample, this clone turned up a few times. In nucleotides, the CDR3 is TGTGCCAGCAGAAAGACGGCCCCAACTGCTTATGGCTACACCTTC. Translating gives CASRKTAPTAYGYTF. V and J are TRBV2 and TRBJ1-2; D is unresolved. In germline, CDR1 is SNHLY, CDR2 FYNNEI. The CDR3 is 15 amino acids. Trimming left V 6 bases short and J 5 bases short, with 19 bases between.

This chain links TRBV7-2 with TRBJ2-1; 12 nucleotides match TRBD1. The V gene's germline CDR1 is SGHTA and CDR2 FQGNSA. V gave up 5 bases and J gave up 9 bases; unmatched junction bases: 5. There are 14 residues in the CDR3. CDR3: CASSPGQGAAEQFF. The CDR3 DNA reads TGTGCCAGCAGCCCGGGACAGGGGGCAGCTGAGCAGTTCTTC.

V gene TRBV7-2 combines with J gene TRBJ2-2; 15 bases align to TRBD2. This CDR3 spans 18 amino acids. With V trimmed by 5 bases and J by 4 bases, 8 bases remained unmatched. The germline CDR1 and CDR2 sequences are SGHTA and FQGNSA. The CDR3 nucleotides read TGTGCCAGCAGCACTTTCCCGGGACTAGCGGGGGGCACCGGGGAGCTGTTTTTT. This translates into CASSTFPGLAGGTGELFF.

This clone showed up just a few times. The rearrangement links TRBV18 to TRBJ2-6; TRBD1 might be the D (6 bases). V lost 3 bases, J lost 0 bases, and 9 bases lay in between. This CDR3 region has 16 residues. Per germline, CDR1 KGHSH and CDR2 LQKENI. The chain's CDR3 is CASSPVGASGANVLTF. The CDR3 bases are TGTGCCAGCTCACCGGTGGGGGCCTCTGGGGCCAACGTCCTGACTTTC.

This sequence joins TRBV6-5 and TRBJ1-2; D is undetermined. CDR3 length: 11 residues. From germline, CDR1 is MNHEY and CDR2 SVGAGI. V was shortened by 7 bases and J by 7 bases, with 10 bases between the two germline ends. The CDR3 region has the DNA TGTGCCAGCACCGAAGGGTCTGGCTACACCTTC. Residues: CASTEGSGYTF.

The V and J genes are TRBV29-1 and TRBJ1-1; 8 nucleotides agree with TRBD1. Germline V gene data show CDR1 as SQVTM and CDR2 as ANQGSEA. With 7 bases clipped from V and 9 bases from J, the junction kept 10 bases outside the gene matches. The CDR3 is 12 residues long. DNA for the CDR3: TGCAGCGCCCGACAGGGGCAGACTAAAGCTTTCTTT. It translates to CSARQGQTKAFF.

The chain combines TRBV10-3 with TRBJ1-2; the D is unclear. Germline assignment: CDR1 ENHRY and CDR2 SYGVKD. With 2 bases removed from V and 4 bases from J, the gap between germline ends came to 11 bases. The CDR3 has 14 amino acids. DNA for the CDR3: TGTGCCATCAGTGAGCGATCCCCGGGCTATGGCTACACCTTC. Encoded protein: CAISERSPGYGYTF.

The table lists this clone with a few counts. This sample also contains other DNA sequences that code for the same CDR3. In nucleotides, the CDR3 is TGCAGTGCTCGCGGGGCCTACGAGCAGTACTTC. This encodes CSARGAYEQYF. The chain couples TRBV20-1 to TRBJ2-7; TRBD2 might be the D (6 bases). Trimming shortened V by 5 bases and J by 2 bases, and 7 bases separated the two germline ends. This CDR3 region has 11 residues. Germline CDR1 DFQATT, CDR2 SNEGSKA (reference sequence).

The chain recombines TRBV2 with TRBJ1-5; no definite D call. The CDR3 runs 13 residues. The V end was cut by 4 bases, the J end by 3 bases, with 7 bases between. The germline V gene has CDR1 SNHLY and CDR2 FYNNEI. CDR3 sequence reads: CASSVGNNQPQHF. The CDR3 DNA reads TGTGCCAGCAGTGTAGGCAACAATCAGCCCCAGCATTTT.

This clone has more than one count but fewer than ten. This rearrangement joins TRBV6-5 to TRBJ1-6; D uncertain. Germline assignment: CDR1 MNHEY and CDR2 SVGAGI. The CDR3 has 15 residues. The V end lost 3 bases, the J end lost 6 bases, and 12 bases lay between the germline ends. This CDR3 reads CASSYGEPSNSPLHF. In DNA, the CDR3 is TGTGCCAGCAGTTATGGGGAGCCAAGTAATTCACCCCTCCACTTT.

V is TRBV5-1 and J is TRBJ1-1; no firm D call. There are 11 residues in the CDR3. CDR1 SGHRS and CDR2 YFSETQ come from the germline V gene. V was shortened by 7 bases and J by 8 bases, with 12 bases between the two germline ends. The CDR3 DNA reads TGCGCCAGCGGCGATCTCGGGGAAGCTTTCTTT. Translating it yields CASGDLGEAFF.

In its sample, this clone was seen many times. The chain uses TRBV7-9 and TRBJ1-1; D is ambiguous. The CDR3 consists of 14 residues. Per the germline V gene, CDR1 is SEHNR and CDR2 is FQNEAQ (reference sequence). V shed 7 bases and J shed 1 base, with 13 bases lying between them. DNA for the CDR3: TGTGCCAGCACTTCCGGGGTATCGAACACTGAAGCTTTCTTT. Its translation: CASTSGVSNTEAFF. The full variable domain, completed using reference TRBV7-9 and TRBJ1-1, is DTGVSQNPRHKITKRGQNVTFRCDPISEHNRLYWYRQTLGQGPEFLTYFQNEAQLEKSRLLSDRFSAERPKGSFSTLEIQRTEQGDSAMYLCASTSGVSNTEAFFGQGTRLTVV.

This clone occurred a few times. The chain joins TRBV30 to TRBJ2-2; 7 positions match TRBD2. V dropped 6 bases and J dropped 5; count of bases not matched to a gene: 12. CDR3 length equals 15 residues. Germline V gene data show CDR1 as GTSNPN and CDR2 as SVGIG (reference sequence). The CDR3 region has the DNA TGTGCCTGTGGTCCCAGCGTCGGGAGGACCGGGGAGCTGTTTTTT. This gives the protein CACGPSVGRTGELFF.

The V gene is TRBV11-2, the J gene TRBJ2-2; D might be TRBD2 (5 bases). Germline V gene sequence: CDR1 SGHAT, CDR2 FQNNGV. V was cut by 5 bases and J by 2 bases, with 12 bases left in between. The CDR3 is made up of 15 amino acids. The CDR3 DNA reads TGTGCCAGCAGCGGAGGACCGGCTAACACCGGGGAGCTGTTTTTT. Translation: CASSGGPANTGELFF.

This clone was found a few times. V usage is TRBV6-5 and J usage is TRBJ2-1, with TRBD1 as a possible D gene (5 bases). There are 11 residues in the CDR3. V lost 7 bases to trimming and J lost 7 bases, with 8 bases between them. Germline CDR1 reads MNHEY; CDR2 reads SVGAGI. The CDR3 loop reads CASTSGNEQFF. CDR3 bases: TGTGCCAGCACCTCAGGGAATGAGCAGTTCTTC.